This paragraph covers one TCR beta chain sequence. Antigen: not known. This sample is drawn from a study of T cell responses to AZD1222 COVID-19 vaccine. Findings of the study overall: Donors, mostly white British, included more females; clonal diversity was possibly underestimated. Baseline seropositivity characterized only a handful of AZD1222 recipients.

With 6 bases clipped from V and 2 bases from J, the junction kept 4 bases outside the gene matches. The CDR3 length is 15 residues. Germline values: CDR1 LNHNV, CDR2 YYDKDF (reference sequence). The method was immunoSEQ multiplex PCR; TCRdb's version includes in-frame clones alone and lacks a portion of them. The table has 100,000 to 150,000 clones, about 87% seen once. Sequences were derived from peripheral blood, sampled on day 0 of AZD1222 vaccination. This chain uses TRBV15 with TRBJ2-6; 7 bases are shared with TRBD2. This receptor was identified in an adult in good health. The CDR3 nucleotides read TGTGCCACCAGATCGGCGGGGGCTGGGGCCAACGTCCTGACTTTC. Translating gives CATRSAGAGANVLTF.